This T cell receptor (beta chain) came from a study of blood T cell repertoires in COVID-19. In the authors' workflow: Nucleated cell number was recorded as an estimate derived from reference gene primer amplification. Data came from immunoSEQ multiplex PCR; TCRdb stores just in-frame clones and leaves some out. That table furnishes V, J and clone size, whereas the DNA furnished D and trimming. The sample lists more than 250,000 clones, over 75% occurring once. V was cut by 0 bases and J by 10 bases, with 13 bases left in between. The CDR3 consists of 14 residues. The germline V gene encodes CDR1 SNHLY and CDR2 FYNNEI. Enrollees, about 18 to 95 years old, lived in approximately 25 US areas.

Specimen: PBMCs or T cells enriched from blood (not recorded which). J is TRBJ2-1 and V is TRBV2; D unclear. This TCR derives from a woman aged 18-29 years who had recovered from COVID-19. The CDR3 here is CASSEARGILEQFF. The CDR3, as DNA: TGTGCCAGCAGTGAAGCACGAGGTATCTTAGAGCAGTTCTTC.